Each of the 26 T cell receptor beta chains below was sequenced from the same sample in a study of shared clonotypes between healthy human individuals (dated by TCRdb to 2019 to 2021). Libraries were made using the immunoSEQ multiplex PCR assay. The table comes from immuneACCESS by way of TCRdb, which keeps in-frame sequences with V and J called. Part of the clones is missing from these tables; in studies checked, under half for an unresolved V gene and the rest for unknown reasons. This sample lists 650,000 to 800,000 clones; about 90% were detected once. The ten most abundant clones make up approximately 22% of the sample. CD8 naive samples consisted of CD45RO-negative cells that were positively selected for CCR7, yielding a CD45RA+CCR7+ population without TemRA cells. Source material: naive CD8+ T cells sorted from blood. The meaning of the sample's cell subset or site label: CD45RA+CCR7+. These receptor sequences come from a man aged 25 to 45 in good health.

Only a few counts were recorded for this clone. A much larger clonotype is one base distant, so this may be a read error. Other nucleotide sequences from this sample produce the same CDR3. The gene calls are TRBV27 and TRBJ2-5; a possible D gene is TRBD1 (5 bases). TRBJ2-7 matches the DNA end more closely, so the J call is doubtful. Germline CDR1 reads MNHEY; CDR2 reads SMNVEV (reference sequence). The CDR3 is 12 amino acids. CDR3 loop: CASSLLGDEQYF. The CDR3 DNA follows: TGTGCCAGCAGTTTATTAGGGGACGAGCAGTACTTC.

The chain combines TRBV9 with TRBJ2-7, with 10 nucleotides matching TRBD1. CDR1 and CDR2 from the germline V gene are SGDLS and YYNGEE. Trimming cost V 2 bases and J 7 bases; bases outside gene matches: 9. This CDR3 region has 15 residues. The DNA for the CDR3 is TGTGCCAGCAGCGTTCAACCGGGACAGGGGTGGGAGCAGTACTTC. Translation: CASSVQPGQGWEQYF.

The chain employs TRBV27 and TRBJ2-2; D is ambiguous. CDR3 length equals 16 residues. The germline V gene encodes CDR1 MNHEY and CDR2 SMNVEV (reference sequence). The V end was cut by 6 bases, the J end by 8 bases, with 22 bases between. The CDR3 region is CASSPQHGASPGELFF. The CDR3 region has the DNA TGTGCCAGCAGCCCCCAGCATGGAGCCTCCCCTGGGGAGCTGTTTTTT.

The chain links TRBV2 to TRBJ2-7, with D perhaps assigned TRBD1 or TRBD2 (5 bases each). In germline, CDR1 is SNHLY, CDR2 FYNNEI. Trimming took 5 bases from V and 2 from J, leaving 13 bases between them. CDR3 length: 14 amino acids. The CDR3 region is CASSSWDGAYEQYF. CDR3 coding DNA: TGTGCCAGCAGTTCCTGGGACGGCGCCTACGAGCAGTACTTC. The complete variable domain, with remaining parts taken from reference TRBV2 and TRBJ2-7, reads EPEVTQTPSHQVTQMGQEVILRCVPISNHLYFYWYRQILGQKVEFLVSFYNNEISEKSEIFDDQFSVERPDGSNFTLKIRSTKLEDSAMYFCASSSWDGAYEQYFGPGTRLTVT.

This clone was detected only a few times. This chain joins TRBV27 and TRBJ1-4; D is possibly TRBD1 (5 bases). Germline V gene data show CDR1 as MNHEY and CDR2 as SMNVEV (reference sequence). The length of the CDR3 is 14 residues. The germline V and J ends were trimmed by 2 bases and 8 bases, with 12 bases remaining between them. The CDR3 loop is CASSLNGAEEKLFF. The CDR3 DNA is TGTGCCAGCAGTTTAAATGGGGCAGAGGAAAAACTGTTTTTT.

The V gene is TRBV5-4, the J gene TRBJ2-1, with D tentatively TRBD2 (6 bases). The CDR3 is 18 residues long. CDR1 and CDR2 (germline): SGHNT, YYREEE (reference sequence). The V gene lost 2 bases and the J gene lost 0 bases, with 18 bases spanning the gap. CDR3: CASSFLGSGLSSYNEQFF. In DNA form, the CDR3 reads TGTGCCAGCAGCTTCCTTGGGTCGGGACTGAGCTCCTACAATGAGCAGTTCTTC.

The chain couples TRBV6-1 to TRBJ1-5; D gene ambiguous. Germline V CDR1 and CDR2: MNHNS, SASEGT. The CDR3 is 13 residues long. V lost 2 bases to trimming and J lost 6 bases, with 8 bases between them. CDR3 in DNA: TGTGCCAGCAGTGAACTTTTGCGTCAGCCCCAGCATTTT. Protein product: CASSELLRQPQHF.

V and J are TRBV7-9 and TRBJ2-1, with D hard to call. The CDR3 has 12 residues. V lost 1 base and J lost 9, with 7 bases in between. Germline values: CDR1 SEHNR, CDR2 FQNEAQ (reference sequence). This CDR3 reads CASSLDRPEQFF. The CDR3 region has the DNA TGTGCCAGCAGCTTAGATCGGCCTGAGCAGTTCTTC.

CDR3 residues: CASSAAGVNEKLFF. DNA of the CDR3: TGTGCCAGCAGTGCGGCCGGGGTAAATGAAAAACTGTTTTTT. The chain joins TRBV6-5 to TRBJ1-4; D is undetermined. V was cut by 5 bases and J by 5 bases, with 12 bases left in between. This CDR3 region has 14 residues. Germline V CDR1 and CDR2: MNHEY, SVGAGI.

The chain joins TRBV12-1 to TRBJ2-2; the D call in the table, TRBD2, was not verified against the DNA. TRBV12-1 has pseudogene status. There are 16 residues in the CDR3. The CDR3 region is CASSSVAGEITGELFF. The CDR3 region has the DNA TGTGCCAGCAGCTCGGTAGCGGGAGAGATCACCGGGGAGCTGTTTTTT.

This clone has only one observation. V is TRBV10-3 and J is TRBJ2-7, with TRBD2 matching 8 bases. Germline assignment: CDR1 ENHRY and CDR2 SYGVKD. CDR3 length: 16 residues. J gave up 0 bases and V 4 bases, and 8 bases lay outside the gene matches. The CDR3 sequence is CAISGGLAGSSYEQYF. CDR3 in DNA: TGTGCCATCAGTGGAGGCCTAGCGGGCAGCTCCTACGAGCAGTACTTC.

The chain is built from TRBV15 and TRBJ2-1; D gene ambiguous. V shed 3 bases and J shed 7 bases, with 4 bases lying between them. CDR1 and CDR2 from the germline V gene are LNHNV and YYDKDF (reference sequence). The CDR3 consists of 11 residues. CDR3 residues: CATSRRNEQFF. CDR3 nucleotide sequence: TGTGCCACCAGCAGGAGGAATGAGCAGTTCTTC.

Here the CDR3 reads CASSQDPTLDTQYF. The CDR3, as DNA: TGCGCCAGCAGCCAAGATCCCACACTAGATACGCAGTATTTT. This rearrangement joins TRBV4-1 to TRBJ2-3; no clear D. The V end was cut by 0 bases, the J end by 5 bases, with 9 bases between. Germline V gene sequence: CDR1 MGHRA, CDR2 YSYEKL. The CDR3 spans 14 residues.

The chain combines TRBV28 with TRBJ2-7; 12 nucleotides match TRBD2. Germline V gene data show CDR1 as MDHEN and CDR2 as SYDVKM. The CDR3 is made up of 18 amino acids. V lost 3 bases, J lost 4 bases, and 13 bases stayed unmatched. The CDR3 sequence is CASSFPVASGRVSYEQYF. CDR3 DNA sequence: TGTGCCAGCAGTTTCCCCGTGGCTAGCGGGAGGGTTTCTTACGAGCAGTACTTC. The whole variable domain, remainder taken from reference TRBV28 and TRBJ2-7, is DVKVTQSSRYLVKRTGEKVFLECVQDMDHENMFWYRQDPGLGLRLIYFSYDVKMKEKGDIPEGYSVSREKKERFSLILESASTNQTSMYLCASSFPVASGRVSYEQYFGPGTRLTVT.

The chain joins TRBV28 to TRBJ2-3; D is unclear. Germline values: CDR1 MDHEN, CDR2 SYDVKM. V was cut by 2 bases and J by 2 bases, with 11 bases left in between. The length of the CDR3 is 15 residues. Here the CDR3 DNA reads TGTGCCAGCAGTTTAAGGGAAGGATACACAGATACGCAGTATTTT. Residues: CASSLREGYTDTQYF. Full variable domain (rest looked up from reference TRBV28 and TRBJ2-3): DVKVTQSSRYLVKRTGEKVFLECVQDMDHENMFWYRQDPGLGLRLIYFSYDVKMKEKGDIPEGYSVSREKKERFSLILESASTNQTSMYLCASSLREGYTDTQYFGPGTRLTVL.

The rearrangement joins TRBV4-1 to TRBJ1-5; possibly TRBD1 for D (5 bases). V was trimmed by 0 bases and J by 3 bases, leaving 9 bases between them. The length of the CDR3 is 15 residues. The germline V gene encodes CDR1 MGHRA and CDR2 YSYEKL. This chain's CDR3 is CASSQENRNNQPQHF. In nucleotides, the CDR3 is TGCGCCAGCAGCCAAGAGAACAGGAACAATCAGCCCCAGCATTTT.

This clone was observed a single time. The CDR3 region is CASSRTASTNPNTEAFF. The CDR3 coding sequence is TGTGCCAGCAGCAGGACAGCTTCCACAAACCCGAACACTGAAGCTTTCTTT. The V and J genes are TRBV5-5 and TRBJ1-1; a possible D gene is TRBD1 (6 bases). CDR1 is SGHKS, CDR2 YYEKEE, per germline (reference sequence). V lost 4 bases and J 1 base, leaving 20 bases between the germline ends. This CDR3 spans 17 amino acids.

The CDR3 DNA sequence: TGCGCCAGCAGCCAAGATCCTAGGGCCTACGAGCAGTACTTC. Translation gives CASSQDPRAYEQYF. The V and J genes are TRBV4-1 and TRBJ2-7; the D is unclear. This CDR3 has 14 amino acids. Germline V lookup: CDR1 MGHRA, CDR2 YSYEKL. V lost 0 bases to trimming and J lost 2 bases, with 8 bases between them.

The table lists this clone with a count of one. V usage is TRBV6-6 and J usage is TRBJ2-1; D could derive from TRBD1 or TRBD2 (5 bases each). V was trimmed by 0 bases and J by 0 bases, leaving 9 bases between them. There are 16 residues in the CDR3. Germline V gene sequence: CDR1 MNHNY, CDR2 SVGAGI (reference sequence). The CDR3 sequence is CASSYSRDPSYNEQFF. The CDR3 DNA follows: TGTGCCAGCAGTTACTCCCGGGACCCCTCCTACAATGAGCAGTTCTTC.

The chain employs TRBV29-1 and TRBJ2-3, with 12 bases aligning to TRBD2. The CDR3 spans 15 residues. Looked up from germline, CDR1 is SQVTM and CDR2 is ANQGSEA. With V trimmed by 4 bases and J by 3 bases, 5 bases remained unmatched. CDR3 bases: TGCAGCGTTGTTTGGGGGACTAGCGGGACAGATACGCAGTATTTT. Its translation is CSVVWGTSGTDTQYF.

The rearrangement uses TRBV15 and TRBJ2-5; 8 bases match TRBD2. Germline loops: CDR1 LNHNV, CDR2 YYDKDF (reference sequence). V lost 6 bases to trimming and J lost 1 base; unmatched junction nucleotides: 4. The CDR3 runs 14 residues. CDR3 amino acids: CATRRGLVQETQYF. CDR3 nucleotides: TGTGCCACCAGGCGGGGACTAGTCCAAGAGACCCAGTACTTC.

J is TRBJ2-1 and V is TRBV19, with a weak D call TRBD2 (6 bases). V lost 4 bases and J lost 4, with 11 bases in between. Germline V gene data show CDR1 as LNHDA and CDR2 as SQIVND (reference sequence). The CDR3 is made up of 14 amino acids. CDR3 in DNA: TGTGCCAGTAGTAAGGTGGGAGGATACAATGAGCAGTTCTTC. Translation gives CASSKVGGYNEQFF.

V and J are TRBV7-9 and TRBJ1-2; 10 bases agree with TRBD1. The J segment lost 1 base and the V segment lost 4 bases, leaving 12 bases of the junction unmatched. This CDR3 contains 18 residues. In germline, CDR1 is SEHNR, CDR2 FQNEAQ (reference sequence). CDR3 region: CASSSRDRGPALNYGYTF. CDR3 nucleotides: TGTGCCAGCAGCTCCCGGGACAGGGGCCCCGCCCTTAACTATGGCTACACCTTC.

This clone has just one count. The rearrangement joins TRBV29-1 to TRBJ2-2, with a weak D call TRBD2 (7 bases). Germline V lookup: CDR1 SQVTM, CDR2 ANQGSEA. The CDR3 sequence is 16 residues long. V shed 1 base and J shed 4 bases, with 16 bases lying between them. The CDR3 DNA follows: TGCAGCGTTGAAGGGGACGCGGGGGCTAGCACCGGGGAGCTGTTTTTT. It is translated as CSVEGDAGASTGELFF.

CDR3 sequence reads: CASSLGGGTFAFF. CDR3 DNA sequence: TGTGCCAGCAGTTTGGGGGGCGGTACGTTTGCTTTCTTT. The J gene is TRBJ1-1, the V gene TRBV27; D may be TRBD1 (6 bases). Germline V gene sequence: CDR1 MNHEY, CDR2 SMNVEV (reference sequence). Trimming cost V 3 bases and J 11 bases, with 16 bases left between them. The CDR3 loop spans 13 amino acids.

The chain links TRBV30 to TRBJ2-3; 11 bases map to TRBD2. The CDR3 totals 20 residues. Trimming at V came to 2 bases and at J to 2 bases, leaving 18 bases not matched to a gene. Germline-derived CDR1 and CDR2 are GTSNPN and SVGIG (reference sequence). This CDR3 is CAWSSWASGRPDLLTDTQYF. The CDR3 bases are TGTGCCTGGAGTTCCTGGGCTAGCGGGAGGCCCGATTTACTCACAGATACGCAGTATTTT.